The 23 T cell receptor beta chains in this list originate from one sample, sequenced in a study of post-analysis software for immune sequencing data. Included in the TCR beta cDNA libraries were unique molecular identifiers. TCRdb analysed the PCR reads with MiXCR anew, one entry per CDR3 protein. The sample has fewer than 850,000 distinct CDR3 sequences; roughly 30% are singletons. Study-wide results and limits: Relative to controls, patients had 4 or 5 TRBV segments at higher frequency, with TRBV5-6, TRBV5-1 and TRBV20-1 among these.

Antigens of these TCRs are unknown. Sequencing input: blood. The receptors originated from a girl aged 10-17 years with multiple sclerosis.

The chain is built from TRBV20-1 and TRBJ2-1; D remains ambiguous. The CDR3 has 15 residues. V was clipped by 0 bases and J by 0 bases, with 9 bases between them. The germline V gene encodes CDR1 DFQATT and CDR2 SNEGSKA (reference sequence). Here the CDR3 reads CSARDRSGSYNEQFF. In DNA form, the CDR3 reads TGCAGTGCTAGAGATAGGTCGGGCTCCTACAATGAGCAGTTCTTC.

J is TRBJ2-7 and V is TRBV10-3; D not certain. The germline V gene encodes CDR1 ENHRY and CDR2 SYGVKD. This CDR3 spans 11 amino acids. V shed 8 bases and J shed 6 bases, with 11 bases lying between them. This chain's CDR3 is CAIGPLPEQYF. CDR3 sequence (DNA): TGTGCCATCGGTCCCCTACCCGAGCAGTACTTC.

V and J are TRBV28 and TRBJ1-6; 7 bases are a match to TRBD1. This CDR3 is built from 19 residues. Germline CDR1 and CDR2: MDHEN and SYDVKM. J gave up 0 bases and V 7 bases, and 15 bases lay outside the gene matches. CDR3 amino acids: CASNRGGGRSSSYNSPLHF. The CDR3 DNA follows: TGTGCCAGCAATCGAGGGGGCGGTCGATCAAGCTCCTATAATTCACCCCTCCACTTT.

The sample holds a few counts of this clonotype. Compared with germline, one end of the junction differs, possibly owing to a read error. The chain links TRBV6-5 to TRBJ1-6, with TRBD1 as a possible D gene (6 bases). Germline CDR1 and CDR2: MNHEY and SVGAGI. CDR3 length: 15 amino acids. The CDR3 is CASSRDQGSNSPPHF. The DNA of the CDR3 is TGTGCCAGCAGTCGTGACCAGGGGTCGAATTCACCCCCCCACTTT.

The V gene is TRBV20-1, the J gene TRBJ2-7; D is unclear. Germline V gives CDR1 DFQATT, CDR2 SNEGSKA (reference sequence). The CDR3 contains 14 residues. With 3 bases removed from V and 1 base from J, the gap between germline ends came to 13 bases. For the CDR3, the DNA is TGCAGTGCTAGCTGGCTGAAACTATCCTACGAGCAGTACTTC. Its translation is CSASWLKLSYEQYF.

In its sample, this clonotype was seen a few times. The rearrangement joins TRBV6-2 or TRBV6-3 to TRBJ1-5, with 10 bases matching TRBD1. CDR3 length equals 15 residues. Trimming took 6 bases from V and 6 from J; bases not matched to a gene: 8. Germline V gene data show CDR1 as MNHEY and CDR2 as SVGEGT. The CDR3 spells CASRTDRGLGQPQHF. The DNA for the CDR3 is TGTGCCAGCAGGACCGACAGGGGGCTCGGTCAGCCCCAGCATTTT.

This clonotype was picked up a small number of times. The V and J genes are TRBV20-1 and TRBJ1-1; maybe TRBD1 (6 bases). CDR3 length: 11 amino acids. Trimming took 6 bases from V and 11 from J, leaving 16 bases between them. Germline V gives CDR1 DFQATT, CDR2 SNEGSKA (reference sequence). The CDR3 nucleotides are TGCAGTGCCCAAAAGGGGACATGGGCTTTCTTT. Residues: CSAQKGTWAFF.

The chain links TRBV10-3 to TRBJ1-1; no reliable D call. Germline CDR1 reads ENHRY; CDR2 reads SYGVKD. The CDR3 runs 13 residues. V was shortened by 5 bases and J by 5 bases, with 12 bases between the two germline ends. The CDR3 DNA reads as TGTGCCATCAGTTCGGGGTGGGAGACTGAAGCTTTCTTT. It specifies CAISSGWETEAFF.

V gene TRBV15 combines with J gene TRBJ2-1; maybe TRBD1 (6 bases). V was shortened by 5 bases and J by 5 bases, with 10 bases between the two germline ends. The CDR3 spans 13 residues. Germline CDR1 reads LNHNV; CDR2 reads YYDKDF (reference sequence). CDR3 sequence reads: CATSPDRNNEQFF. In nucleotides, the CDR3 is TGTGCCACCAGCCCGGACAGAAACAATGAGCAGTTCTTC. The whole variable domain, remainder taken from reference TRBV15 and TRBJ2-1, is DAMVIQNPRYQVTQFGKPVTLSCSQTLNHNVMYWYQQKSSQAPKLLFHYYDKDFNNEADTPDNFQSRRPNTSFCFLDIRSPGLGDTAMYLCATSPDRNNEQFFGPGTRLTVL.

This clonotype was picked up one time. The chain carries TRBV13 and TRBJ2-5; D gene unclear. The CDR3 runs 16 residues. CDR1 and CDR2 (germline): PRHDT, FYEKMQ (reference sequence). V was trimmed by 3 bases and J by 3 bases, leaving 17 bases between them. CDR3 DNA sequence: TGTGCCAGCAGCTTTCATCTGCACAACTTTAAAGAGACCCAGTACTTC. It codes for CASSFHLHNFKETQYF.

This CDR3 reads CASSLVETGYGGYTF. DNA of the CDR3: TGTGCCAGCAGTTTAGTGGAGACTGGTTATGGCGGCTACACCTTC. The chain has TRBV12-3 or TRBV12-4 and TRBJ1-2, with unresolved D. The V and J ends lost 1 base and 8 bases respectively, with 17 bases between them. This CDR3 comprises 15 residues.

This sequence joins TRBV2 and TRBJ1-5; D not resolved. The V gene's germline CDR1 is SNHLY and CDR2 FYNNEI. Trimming took 6 bases from V and 2 from J, leaving 11 bases between them. The CDR3 covers 14 residues. CDR3 nucleotides: TGTGCCAGCAGGGTGTTAGGGCGCAATCAGCCCCAGCATTTT. This gives the protein CASRVLGRNQPQHF. Using reference TRBV2 and TRBJ1-5 for the parts outside the CDR3, the full variable domain is EPEVTQTPSHQVTQMGQEVILRCVPISNHLYFYWYRQILGQKVEFLVSFYNNEISEKSEIFDDQFSVERPDGSNFTLKIRSTKLEDSAMYFCASRVLGRNQPQHFGDGTRLSIL.

The J gene is TRBJ1-4, the V gene TRBV7-9; 7 bases map to TRBD1. J gave up 7 bases and V 5 bases, and 7 bases lay outside the gene matches. The CDR3 length is 14 residues. Germline V gives CDR1 SEHNR, CDR2 FQNEAQ (reference sequence). CDR3 loop: CASSAQGGGEKLFF. The CDR3 region has the DNA TGTGCCAGCAGCGCGCAGGGGGGAGGTGAAAAACTGTTTTTT.

The chain carries TRBV7-2 and TRBJ2-4, with 16 positions matching TRBD2. CDR3 length: 17 residues. The germline gives CDR1 SGHTA, CDR2 FQGNSA. The ends lost 3 bases at V and 9 bases at J; junction bases unmatched: 8. The CDR3 DNA reads as TGTGCCAGCAGCTTTGATGGGACTAGCGGGAGGGGGGGCATTCAGTACTTC. Protein: CASSFDGTSGRGGIQYF.

The DNA for the CDR3 is TGTGCCAGCTCTGTCCCTGACCCATGGGTGTTCTTC. Translation: CASSVPDPWVFF. The V call is TRBV6-2 or TRBV6-3, the J call TRBJ2-1; D uncertain. Germline assignment: CDR1 MNHEY and CDR2 SVGEGT. The length of the CDR3 is 12 residues. With 8 bases removed from V and 15 bases from J, the gap between germline ends came to 20 bases.

This rearrangement joins TRBV6-2 or TRBV6-3 to TRBJ1-5, with 10 nucleotides matching TRBD1. Germline CDR1 reads MNHEY; CDR2 reads SVGEGT. The CDR3 totals 15 residues. The J segment lost 7 bases and the V segment lost 6 bases, leaving 9 bases of the junction unmatched. DNA for the CDR3: TGTGCCAGCAGCGAAGTCGGACAGGGGGGCCAGCCCCAGCATTTT. This encodes CASSEVGQGGQPQHF.

This clonotype was detected a few times. This rearrangement joins TRBV3-1 to TRBJ2-1; 7 bases are shared with TRBD1. The germline CDR1 and CDR2 sequences are LGHDT and YNNKEL (reference sequence). V dropped 5 bases and J dropped 8; count of bases not matched to a gene: 15. This CDR3 spans 16 amino acids. CDR3 amino acids: CASSSPGTARPHEQFF. In DNA form, the CDR3 reads TGTGCCAGCAGCTCCCCGGGGACAGCTAGACCGCATGAGCAGTTCTTC.

The table lists this clonotype with a few counts. V is TRBV4-3 and J is TRBJ2-7; D not resolved. The germline gives CDR1 LGHNA, CDR2 YSLEER. The CDR3 contains 16 residues. The V end was cut by 3 bases, the J end by 0 bases, with 15 bases between. This CDR3 is CASSHGRGVRSYEQYF. As DNA, the CDR3 is TGCGCCAGCAGCCATGGGCGCGGCGTACGCTCCTACGAGCAGTACTTC.

The chain joins TRBV2 to TRBJ1-5, with a weak D call TRBD1 (5 bases). Germline CDR1 is SNHLY and CDR2 is FYNNEI. The V gene lost 6 bases and the J gene lost 7 bases, with 16 bases spanning the gap. CDR3 length: 14 amino acids. The CDR3 DNA reads as TGTGCCAGCAGCCACGACCTTGGGGGGCAGCCCCAGCATTTT. Translating it yields CASSHDLGGQPQHF. The variable domain in full, with the rest retrieved from reference TRBV2 and TRBJ1-5, is EPEVTQTPSHQVTQMGQEVILRCVPISNHLYFYWYRQILGQKVEFLVSFYNNEISEKSEIFDDQFSVERPDGSNFTLKIRSTKLEDSAMYFCASSHDLGGQPQHFGDGTRLSIL.

The chain is built from TRBV28 and TRBJ2-3; TRBD1 matches 7 bases. The V and J ends lost 3 bases and 1 base, in that order; junction bases with no gene match: 7. The CDR3 covers 16 residues. Per the germline V gene, CDR1 is MDHEN and CDR2 is SYDVKM. CDR3 coding DNA: TGTGCCAGCAGTTTGCCCCAGGGGACAGGCACAGATACGCAGTATTTT. Protein product: CASSLPQGTGTDTQYF.

This clonotype was detected a few times. This chain connects TRBV7-9 to TRBJ2-7; D is possibly TRBD2 (5 bases). V lost 3 bases and J lost 2, with 14 bases in between. The CDR3 has 15 amino acids. Germline V gene lookup returns CDR1 SEHNR and CDR2 FQNEAQ (reference sequence). The CDR3 nucleotides are TGTGCCAGCAGCTTTATAAACGGAGGAGCCTACGAGCAGTACTTC. This translates into CASSFINGGAYEQYF.

The rearrangement joins TRBV10-3 to TRBJ1-2, with D possibly being TRBD1 (5 bases). Germline CDR1 and CDR2: ENHRY and SYGVKD. Deletions cut 3 bases from V and 6 bases from J, with 20 bases between. This CDR3 spans 16 amino acids. In DNA, the CDR3 is TGTGCCATCAGTGATTTTGACAGAAAAACAGAAAATGGCTACACCTTC. Its translation is CAISDFDRKTENGYTF.

This rearrangement joins TRBV5-1 to TRBJ2-7; 8 nucleotides agree with TRBD1. The ends lost 4 bases at V and 3 bases at J; junction bases unmatched: 9. The CDR3 runs 15 residues. Germline V CDR1 and CDR2: SGHRS, YFSETQ. The CDR3 coding sequence is TGCGCCAGCAGCCCGGGCGCAGGGGGCCTCTACGAGCAGTACTTC. Translating it yields CASSPGAGGLYEQYF.